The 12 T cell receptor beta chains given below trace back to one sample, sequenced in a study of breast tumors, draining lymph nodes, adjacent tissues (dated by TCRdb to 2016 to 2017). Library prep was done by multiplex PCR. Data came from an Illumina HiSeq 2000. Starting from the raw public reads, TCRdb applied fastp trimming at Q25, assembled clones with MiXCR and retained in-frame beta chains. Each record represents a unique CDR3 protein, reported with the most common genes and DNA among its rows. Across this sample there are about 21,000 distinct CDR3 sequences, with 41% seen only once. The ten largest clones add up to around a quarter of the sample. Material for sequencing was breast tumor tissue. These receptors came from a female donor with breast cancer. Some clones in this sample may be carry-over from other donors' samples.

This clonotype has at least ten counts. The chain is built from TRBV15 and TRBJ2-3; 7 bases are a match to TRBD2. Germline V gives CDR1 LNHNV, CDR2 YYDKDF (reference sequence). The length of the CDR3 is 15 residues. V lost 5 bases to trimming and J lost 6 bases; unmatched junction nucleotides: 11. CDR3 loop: CATSSRGDLMDTQYF. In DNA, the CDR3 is TGTGCCACCAGCTCACGGGGGGACCTGATGGATACGCAGTATTTT.

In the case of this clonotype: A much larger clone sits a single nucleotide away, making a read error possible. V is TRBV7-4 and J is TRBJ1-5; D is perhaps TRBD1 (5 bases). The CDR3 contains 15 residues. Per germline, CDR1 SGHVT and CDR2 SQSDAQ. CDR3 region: CSSSLVRQPNQPQHF. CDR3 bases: TGTTCCAGCAGCTTGGTCCGACAGCCCAATCAGCCCCAGCATTTT.

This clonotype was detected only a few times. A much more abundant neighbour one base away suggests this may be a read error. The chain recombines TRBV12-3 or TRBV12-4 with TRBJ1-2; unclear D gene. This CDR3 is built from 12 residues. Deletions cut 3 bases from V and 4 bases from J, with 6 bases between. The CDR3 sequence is CASSFDFYGYTF. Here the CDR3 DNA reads TGTGCCAGCAGTTTCGACTTCTATGGCTACACCTTC.

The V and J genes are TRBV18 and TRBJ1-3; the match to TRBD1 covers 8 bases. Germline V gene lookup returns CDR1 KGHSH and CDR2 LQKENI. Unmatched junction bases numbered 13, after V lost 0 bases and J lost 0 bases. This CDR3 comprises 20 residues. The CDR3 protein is CASSPPNYRDRPLSGNTIYF. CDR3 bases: TGTGCCAGCTCACCACCAAATTACCGGGACAGGCCCCTCTCTGGAAACACCATATATTTT.

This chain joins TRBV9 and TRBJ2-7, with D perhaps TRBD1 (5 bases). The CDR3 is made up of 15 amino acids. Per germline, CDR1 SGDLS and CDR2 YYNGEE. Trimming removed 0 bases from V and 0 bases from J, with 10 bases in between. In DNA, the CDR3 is TGTGCCAGCAGCGTAGCATCTGGGGCCTCCTACGAGCAGTACTTC. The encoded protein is CASSVASGASYEQYF.

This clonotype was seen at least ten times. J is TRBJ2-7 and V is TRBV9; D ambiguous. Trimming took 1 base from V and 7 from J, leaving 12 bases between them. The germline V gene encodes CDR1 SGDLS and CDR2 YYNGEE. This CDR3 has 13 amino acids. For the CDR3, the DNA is TGTGCCAGCAGCGTAAGCTGGCTTGGGGAGCAGTACTTC. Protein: CASSVSWLGEQYF.

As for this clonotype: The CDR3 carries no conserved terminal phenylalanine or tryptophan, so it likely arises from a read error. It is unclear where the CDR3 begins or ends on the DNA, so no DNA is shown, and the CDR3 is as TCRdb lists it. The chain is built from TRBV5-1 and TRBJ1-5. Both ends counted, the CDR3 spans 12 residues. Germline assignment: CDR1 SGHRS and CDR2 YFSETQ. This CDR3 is CAAAGRATSPSI.

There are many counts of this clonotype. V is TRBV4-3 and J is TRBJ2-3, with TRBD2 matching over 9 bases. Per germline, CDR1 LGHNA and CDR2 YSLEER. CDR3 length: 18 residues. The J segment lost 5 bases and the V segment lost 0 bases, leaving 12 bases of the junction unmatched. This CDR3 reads CASSQDFSAGGPGDTQYF. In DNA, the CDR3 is TGCGCCAGCAGCCAAGATTTTTCCGCGGGAGGGCCGGGAGATACGCAGTATTTT.

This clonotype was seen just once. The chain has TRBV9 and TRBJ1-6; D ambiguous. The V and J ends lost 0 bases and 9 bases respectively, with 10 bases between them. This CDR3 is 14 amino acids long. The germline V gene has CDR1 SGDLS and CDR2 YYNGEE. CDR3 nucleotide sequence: TGTGCCAGCAGCGTAGAGGCAAGGAGTTCACCCCTCCACTTT. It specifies CASSVEARSSPLHF.

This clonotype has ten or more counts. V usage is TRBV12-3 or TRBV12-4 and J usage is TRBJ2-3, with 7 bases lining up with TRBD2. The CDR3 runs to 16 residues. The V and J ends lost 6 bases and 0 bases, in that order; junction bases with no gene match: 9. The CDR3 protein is CASSDPSGPSTDTQYF. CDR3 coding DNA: TGTGCCAGCAGCGATCCTAGCGGACCTAGCACAGATACGCAGTATTTT.

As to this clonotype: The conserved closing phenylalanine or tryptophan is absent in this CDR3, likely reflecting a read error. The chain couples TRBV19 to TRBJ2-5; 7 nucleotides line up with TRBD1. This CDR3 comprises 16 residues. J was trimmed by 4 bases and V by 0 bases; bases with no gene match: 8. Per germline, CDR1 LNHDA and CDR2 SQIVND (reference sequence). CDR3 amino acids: CASSIEGSRGTETQYS. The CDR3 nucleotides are TGTGCCAGTAGTATAGAGGGTAGCAGGGGGACAGAGACCCAGTACTCC.

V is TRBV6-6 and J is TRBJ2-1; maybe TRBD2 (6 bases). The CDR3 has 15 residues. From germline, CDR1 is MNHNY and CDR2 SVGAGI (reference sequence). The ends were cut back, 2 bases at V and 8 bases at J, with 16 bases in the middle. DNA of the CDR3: TGTGCCAGCAGTTACGATCCCCCGCAGCGGGATGAGCAGTTCTTC. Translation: CASSYDPPQRDEQFF.